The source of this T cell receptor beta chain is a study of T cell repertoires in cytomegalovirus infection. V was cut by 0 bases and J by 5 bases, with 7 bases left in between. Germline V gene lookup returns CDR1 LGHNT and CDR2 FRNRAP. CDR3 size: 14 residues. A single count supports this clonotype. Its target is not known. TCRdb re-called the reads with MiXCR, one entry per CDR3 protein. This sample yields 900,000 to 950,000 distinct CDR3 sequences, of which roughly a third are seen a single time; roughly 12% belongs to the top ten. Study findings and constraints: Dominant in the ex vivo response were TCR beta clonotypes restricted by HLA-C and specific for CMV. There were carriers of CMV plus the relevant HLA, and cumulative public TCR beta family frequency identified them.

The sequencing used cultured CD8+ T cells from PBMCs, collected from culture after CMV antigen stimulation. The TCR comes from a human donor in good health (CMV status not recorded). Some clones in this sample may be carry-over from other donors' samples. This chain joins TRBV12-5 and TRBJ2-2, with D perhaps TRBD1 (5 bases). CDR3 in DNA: TGTGCTAGTGGTTTGGTAGCAGGGACCGGGGAGCTGTTTTTT. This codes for CASGLVAGTGELFF.